The rows below give T cell receptor beta chains drawn from one sample of a study of blood T cell repertoires in COVID-19. Using immunoSEQ multiplex PCR, the repertoire was profiled, and TCRdb retains in-frame clones only, with some absent. The data show roughly 330,000 clones, 80% to 90% seen once. Material for sequencing was PBMCs or T cells enriched from blood (not recorded which). These receptor sequences come from a woman aged 30 to 39 who had recovered from COVID-19. The CDR3 runs from the conserved cysteine through the conserved F or W. D genes are given only for firm matches. Clone size, where shown, is once, few, many, or a class for clones that have expanded.

V	size	D	J	DNA	CDR3
TRBV6-1	.	.	TRBJ2-6	TGTGCCAGCAGTGAAGTTGCGGCCCTCTGGGCCAACGTCCTGACTTTC	CASSEVAALWANVLTF
TRBV10-1	.	TRBD1	TRBJ2-2	TGCGCCAGCAGCGTTGGACAGGGGGGTACCGGGGAGCTGTTTTTT	CASSVGQGGTGELFF
TRBV4-3	.	.	TRBJ1-4	TGCGCCAGCAGCCAAGCGGGAGGGCCTAATGAAAAACTGTTTTTT	CASSQAGGPNEKLFF
TRBV6-5	few	TRBD1	TRBJ1-1	TGTGCCAGCAGTTACGTTAGGGGGCGCGGCACTGAAGCTTTCTTT	CASSYVRGRGTEAFF
TRBV5-1	once	TRBD1	TRBJ1-1	TGCGCCAGCAGGTTGGGGGGCAGGGGGCCGAACACTGAAGCTTTCTTT	CASRLGGRGPNTEAFF
TRBV5-1	.	.	TRBJ2-1	TGCGCCAGCAGCTTCCCCAGGGTGAATGATGAGCAGTTCTTC	CASSFPRVNDEQFF
TRBV2	.	TRBD1	TRBJ2-1	TGTGCCAGCAGTGAAGATTGGGGGACAGGGTACAATGAGCAGTTCTTC	CASSEDWGTGYNEQFF
TRBV18	.	TRBD2	TRBJ2-1	TGTGCCAGCTCACCGGGCTCGGGGGGGGACTACAATGAGCAGTTCTTC	CASSPGSGGDYNEQFF
TRBV3-1/TRBV3-2	.	.	TRBJ2-1	TGTGCCAGCAGCCTAGGACAGTTCAATGAGCAGTTCTTC	CASSLGQFNEQFF
TRBV9	.	.	TRBJ1-5	TGTGCCAGCAGCGAGGGGGTAAATCAGCCCCAGCATTTT	CASSEGVNQPQHF
TRBV5-1	.	TRBD2	TRBJ2-3	TGCGCCAGCAGCTTACACGGGACTAGCGGCACAGATACGCAGTATTTT	CASSLHGTSGTDTQYF
TRBV5-1	.	TRBD1	TRBJ2-5	TGCGCCAGCAGCTTACAGGGGCAAGAGACCCAGTACTTC	CASSLQGQETQYF
TRBV4-2	.	.	TRBJ1-3	TGTGCCAGCAGCCAAGATCCCGGGGGAGCTGGAAACACCATATATTTT	CASSQDPGGAGNTIYF
TRBV7-9	.	TRBD1	TRBJ1-4	TGTGCCAGCAGCCCGGGACAGGATAATGAAAAACTGTTTTTT	CASSPGQDNEKLFF
TRBV12-3/TRBV12-4	few	.	TRBJ1-2	TGTGCCAGCAGTTTTGAGAGCTATGGCTACACCTTC	CASSFESYGYTF
TRBV20-1	.	TRBD1	TRBJ1-1	TGCAGTGCTAGTCTCACAGGGGGGAACACTGAAGCTTTCTTT	CSASLTGGNTEAFF
TRBV27	.	.	TRBJ2-1	TGTGCCAGCAGTTGGGAGTACAATGAGCAGTTCTTC	CASSWEYNEQFF
TRBV24-1	.	.	TRBJ2-3	TGTGCCACCAGTGCAAAAGACAGTTACACAGATACGCAGTATTTT	CATSAKDSYTDTQYF
TRBV2	.	.	TRBJ1-2	TGTGCCAGCGCGAGCTATGGCTACACCTTC	CASASYGYTF
TRBV29-1	.	TRBD1	TRBJ1-2	TGCAGCGTTGACGGTGACAGGGGGTTCTATGGCTACACCTTC	CSVDGDRGFYGYTF
TRBV18	.	TRBD2	TRBJ2-1	TGTGCCAGCTCACCACCGAGCGGGGGGCAGGACCGGGAGCAGTTCTTC	CASSPPSGGQDREQFF
TRBV12-3/TRBV12-4	.	.	TRBJ1-5	TGTGCCAGCAGTTTCCTTCCCAATCAGCCCCAGCATTTT	CASSFLPNQPQHF
TRBV7-8	.	TRBD1	TRBJ1-5	TGTGCCAGCAGCTCTTACCTGGGACAGGCAGCCAATCAGCCCCAGCATTTT	CASSSYLGQAANQPQHF
TRBV10-1	.	TRBD1	TRBJ2-2	TGCGCCGGACAGGGTCCCGGGGAGCTGTTTTTT	CAGQGPGELFF
TRBV6-2/TRBV6-3	.	TRBD1	TRBJ1-5	TGTGCCAGCAGTACAGGGGGCGAGGGCAATCAGCCCCAGCATTTT	CASSTGGEGNQPQHF
TRBV7-9	.	.	TRBJ1-1	TGTGCCAGCAGCCACCCAGGGTCGCCTGAAGCTTTCTTT	CASSHPGSPEAFF
TRBV5-1	.	TRBD1	TRBJ2-1	TGCGCCAGCAGCGAAGGGACAGGGTCCTTTACGGCTAATGAGCAGTTCTTC	CASSEGTGSFTANEQFF
TRBV5-1	.	TRBD1	TRBJ1-2	TGCGCCAGCAGCCCGGGGACAGAGAACTATGGCTACACCTTC	CASSPGTENYGYTF
TRBV28	.	.	TRBJ1-2	TGTGCCAGCAGTTTAACCCAGGGCTTCGTCTATGGCTACACCTTC	CASSLTQGFVYGYTF
TRBV6-2/TRBV6-3	.	.	TRBJ2-5	TGTGCCAGCAGTTACCAGGGGCCCTATTGGGAGACCCAGTACTTC	CASSYQGPYWETQYF
TRBV7-2	.	TRBD1	TRBJ1-5	TGTGCCAGCAGCTTAGCCAGGGGGGGCAATCAGCCCCAGCATTTT	CASSLARGGNQPQHF
TRBV3-1/TRBV3-2	.	TRBD2	TRBJ2-5	TGTGCCAGCAGCCAAGGTGCGCCTAGCGGGGGGAAGACCCAGTACTTC	CASSQGAPSGGKTQYF
TRBV29-1	.	TRBD1	TRBJ2-7	TGCAGCGCCGGGACAGGGGACTACGAGCAGTACTTC	CSAGTGDYEQYF
TRBV13	.	TRBD2	TRBJ2-5	TGTGCCAGCAGTAACCGCGGGGGGGCAGAGACCCAGTACTTC	CASSNRGGAETQYF
TRBV18	many	.	TRBJ1-2	TGTGCCAGCTCCCCTTCAGGGGCGCCGGGCTACACCTTC	CASSPSGAPGYTF
TRBV6-6	.	TRBD1	TRBJ1-2	TGTGCCAGCAGGGGAGAGGGGGCAAACTATGGCTACACCTTC	CASRGEGANYGYTF
TRBV12-3/TRBV12-4	.	.	TRBJ1-1	TGTGCCAGCAGTTCAACAGCGGGGACTGAAGCTTTCTTT	CASSSTAGTEAFF
TRBV9	.	.	TRBJ1-6	TGTGCCAGCAGCGCTCGGGTAAGGAATTCACCCCTCCACTTT	CASSARVRNSPLHF
TRBV2	once	TRBD2	TRBJ2-5	TGTGCCAGCAGTGAAGTACTAGCGGGGGTTCAAGAGACCCAGTACTTC	CASSEVLAGVQETQYF
TRBV5-1	.	.	TRBJ1-1	TGCGCCAGCAGCTTCCGGGAGACGACGGGGACTGAAGCTTTCTTT	CASSFRETTGTEAFF
TRBV12-3/TRBV12-4	.	TRBD1	TRBJ1-2	TGTGCCAGCAGTCCCAGGGGGATTAGAGGCTACACCTTC	CASSPRGIRGYTF
TRBV5-1	few	TRBD1	TRBJ2-7	TGCGCCAGCAGCTTGCAGGGGACAGGGGGCGCGGACGAGCAGTACTTC	CASSLQGTGGADEQYF
TRBV10-2	.	.	TRBJ1-2	TGCGCCAGCAGTGATATCCCAGGGCATAACTATGGCTACACCTTC	CASSDIPGHNYGYTF
TRBV6-5	.	.	TRBJ1-2	TGTGCCAGCAGCCGGGACTGGGACTATGGCTACACCTTC	CASSRDWDYGYTF
TRBV18	.	.	TRBJ2-5	TGTGCCAGCTCACCACCTTCCTCCCAAGAGACCCAGTACTTC	CASSPPSSQETQYF
TRBV5-8	once	.	TRBJ1-5	TGTGCCAGCAGCTTGTATCGGCGACAGGGCAATCAGCCCCAGCATTTT	CASSLYRRQGNQPQHF
TRBV5-4	.	TRBD2	TRBJ2-7	TGTGCCAGCAGCTTGGCCACTAGCGGAAACTACGAGCAGTACTTC	CASSLATSGNYEQYF
TRBV18	.	TRBD1	TRBJ1-3	TGTGCCAGCTCACCAACAGGGGTCATAGGCGCCGGAAACACCATATATTTT	CASSPTGVIGAGNTIYF
TRBV29-1	.	.	TRBJ1-2	TGCAGTGGATCATTGACAGGTTCCTATGGCTACACCTTC	CSGSLTGSYGYTF
TRBV5-6	.	.	TRBJ1-2	TGTGCCAGCAGCTTGGAATTTCGGGACACGCAAGCTAACTATGGCTACACCTTC	CASSLEFRDTQANYGYTF
TRBV5-1	.	TRBD2	TRBJ2-1	TGCGCCAGTCGTCCGGGACTAGCGGGGGGGCGCCTTAGTTATGAGCAGTTCTTC	CASRPGLAGGRLSYEQFF
TRBV15	.	.	TRBJ1-5	TGTGCCACCAGCAGAGGCTGGCAGACAGACAATCAGCCCCAGCATTTT	CATSRGWQTDNQPQHF
TRBV28	few	TRBD1	TRBJ1-2	TGTGCCAGCAGCGCTACTCACAGGGGATATGGCTACACCTTC	CASSATHRGYGYTF
TRBV18	.	.	TRBJ2-5	TGTGCCAGCTCACAATACGACAGAGCACAAGAGACCCAGTACTTC	CASSQYDRAQETQYF
TRBV6-5	.	TRBD2	TRBJ2-5	TGTGCCAGCACAACTAGCGGGGGAGAGACCCAGTACTTC	CASTTSGGETQYF
TRBV5-1	.	.	TRBJ2-1	TGCGCCAGCAGCCCAAGTGTACCTAGCGATGAGCAGTTCTTC	CASSPSVPSDEQFF
TRBV6-1	.	.	TRBJ2-7	TGTGCCAGCAGGGAAGACAACTCCTACGAGCAGTACTTC	CASREDNSYEQYF